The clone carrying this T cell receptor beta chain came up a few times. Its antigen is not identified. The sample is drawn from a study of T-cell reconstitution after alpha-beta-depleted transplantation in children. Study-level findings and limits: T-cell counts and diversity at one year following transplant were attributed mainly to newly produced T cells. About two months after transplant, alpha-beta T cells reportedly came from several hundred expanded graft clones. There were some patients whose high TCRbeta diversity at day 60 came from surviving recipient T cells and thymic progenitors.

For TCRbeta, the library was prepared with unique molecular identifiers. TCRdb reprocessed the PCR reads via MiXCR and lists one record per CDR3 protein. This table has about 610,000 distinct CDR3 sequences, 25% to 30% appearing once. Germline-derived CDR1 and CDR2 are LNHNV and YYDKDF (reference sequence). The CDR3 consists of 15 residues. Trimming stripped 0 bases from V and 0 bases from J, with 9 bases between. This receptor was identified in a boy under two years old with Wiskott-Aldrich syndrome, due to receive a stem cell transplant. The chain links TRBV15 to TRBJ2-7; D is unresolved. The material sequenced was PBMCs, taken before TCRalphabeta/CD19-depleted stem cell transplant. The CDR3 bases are TGTGCCACCAGCAGAGATCTCGCGGTCTCCTACGAGCAGTACTTC. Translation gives CATSRDLAVSYEQYF.